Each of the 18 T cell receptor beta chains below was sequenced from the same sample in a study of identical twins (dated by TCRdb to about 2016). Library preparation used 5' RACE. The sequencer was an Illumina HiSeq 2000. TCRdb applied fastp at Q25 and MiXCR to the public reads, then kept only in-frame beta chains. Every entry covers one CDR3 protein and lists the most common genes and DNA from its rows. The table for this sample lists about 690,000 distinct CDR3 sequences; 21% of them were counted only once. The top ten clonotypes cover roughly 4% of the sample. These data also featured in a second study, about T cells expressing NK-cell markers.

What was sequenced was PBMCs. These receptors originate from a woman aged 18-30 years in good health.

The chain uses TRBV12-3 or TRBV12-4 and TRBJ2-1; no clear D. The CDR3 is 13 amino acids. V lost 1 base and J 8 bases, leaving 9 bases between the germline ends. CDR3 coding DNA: TGTGCCAGCAGTTTAGAAGTGGGGTATGAGCAGTTCTTC. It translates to CASSLEVGYEQFF.

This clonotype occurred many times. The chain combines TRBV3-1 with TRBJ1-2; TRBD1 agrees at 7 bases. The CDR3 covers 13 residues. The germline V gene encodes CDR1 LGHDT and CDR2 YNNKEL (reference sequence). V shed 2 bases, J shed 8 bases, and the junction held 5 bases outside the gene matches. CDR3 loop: CASSQTTGDGYTF. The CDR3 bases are TGTGCCAGCAGCCAAACAACAGGGGACGGCTACACCTTC.

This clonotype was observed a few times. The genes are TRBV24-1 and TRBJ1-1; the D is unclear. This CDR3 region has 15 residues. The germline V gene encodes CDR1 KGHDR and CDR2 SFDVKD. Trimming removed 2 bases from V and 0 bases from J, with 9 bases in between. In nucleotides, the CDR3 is TGTGCCACCAGTGATTACCGGTACGTGAACACTGAAGCTTTCTTT. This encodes CATSDYRYVNTEAFF.

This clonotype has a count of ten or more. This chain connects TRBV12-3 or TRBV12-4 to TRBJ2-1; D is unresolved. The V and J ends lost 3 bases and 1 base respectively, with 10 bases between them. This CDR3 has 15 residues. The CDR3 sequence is CASSFFVQSYNEQFF. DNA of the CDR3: TGTGCCAGCAGTTTCTTTGTACAATCCTACAATGAGCAGTTCTTC.

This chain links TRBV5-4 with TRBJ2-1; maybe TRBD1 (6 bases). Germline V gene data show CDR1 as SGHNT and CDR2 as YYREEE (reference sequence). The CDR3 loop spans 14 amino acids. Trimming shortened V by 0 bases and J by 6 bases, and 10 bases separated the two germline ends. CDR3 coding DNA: TGTGCCAGCAGCTTGGTACAGGGCACCAATGAGCAGTTCTTC. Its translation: CASSLVQGTNEQFF.

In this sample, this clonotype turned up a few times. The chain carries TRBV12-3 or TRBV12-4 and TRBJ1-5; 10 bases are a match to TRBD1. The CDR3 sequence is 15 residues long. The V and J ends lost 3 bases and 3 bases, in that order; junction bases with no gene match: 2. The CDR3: CASSFGQGDNQPQHF. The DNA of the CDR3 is TGTGCCAGCAGTTTCGGACAGGGGGACAATCAGCCCCAGCATTTT.

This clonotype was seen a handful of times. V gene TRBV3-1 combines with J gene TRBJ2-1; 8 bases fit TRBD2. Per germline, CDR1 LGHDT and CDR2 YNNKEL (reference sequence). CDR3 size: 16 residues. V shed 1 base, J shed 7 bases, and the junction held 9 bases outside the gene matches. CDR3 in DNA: TGTGCCAGCAGCCAAGTTCCAGCGGGGGCAGAGAATGAGCAGTTCTTC. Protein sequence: CASSQVPAGAENEQFF.

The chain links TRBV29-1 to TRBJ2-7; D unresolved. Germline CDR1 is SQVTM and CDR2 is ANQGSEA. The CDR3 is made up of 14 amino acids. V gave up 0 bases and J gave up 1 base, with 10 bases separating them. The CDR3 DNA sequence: TGCAGCGTTGAAGATACGGACGGTTCCTACGAGCAGTACTTC. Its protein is CSVEDTDGSYEQYF.

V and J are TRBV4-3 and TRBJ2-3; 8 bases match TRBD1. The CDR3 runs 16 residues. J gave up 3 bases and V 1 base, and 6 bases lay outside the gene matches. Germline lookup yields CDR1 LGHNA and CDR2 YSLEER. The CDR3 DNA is TGCGCCAGCAGCCAAGTTGGACAGGGTCAGACAGATACGCAGTATTTT. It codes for CASSQVGQGQTDTQYF.

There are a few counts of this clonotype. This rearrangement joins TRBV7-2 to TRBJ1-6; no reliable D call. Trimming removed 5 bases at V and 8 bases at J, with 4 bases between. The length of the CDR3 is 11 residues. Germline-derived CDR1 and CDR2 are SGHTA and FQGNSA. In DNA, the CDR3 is TGTGCCAGCAGCAAGGATTCACCCCTCCACTTT. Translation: CASSKDSPLHF.

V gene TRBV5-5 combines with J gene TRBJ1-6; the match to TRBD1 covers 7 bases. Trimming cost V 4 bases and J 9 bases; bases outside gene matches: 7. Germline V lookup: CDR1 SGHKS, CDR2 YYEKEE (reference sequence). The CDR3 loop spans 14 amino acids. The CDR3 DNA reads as TGTGCCAGCAGCCAGACAGGGAGAATTTCACCCCTCCACTTT. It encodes CASSQTGRISPLHF.

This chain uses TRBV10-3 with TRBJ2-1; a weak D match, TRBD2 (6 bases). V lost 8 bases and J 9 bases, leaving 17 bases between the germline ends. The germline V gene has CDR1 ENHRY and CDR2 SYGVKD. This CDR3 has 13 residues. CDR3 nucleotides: TGTGCCATCGGGGGAGGAGGGACCGCTGAGCAGTTCTTC. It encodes CAIGGGGTAEQFF.

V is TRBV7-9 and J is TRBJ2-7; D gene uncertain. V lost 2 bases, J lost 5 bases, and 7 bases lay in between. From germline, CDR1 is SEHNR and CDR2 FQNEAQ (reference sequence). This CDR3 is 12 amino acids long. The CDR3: CASSLHHHEQYF. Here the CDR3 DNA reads TGTGCCAGCAGCTTACACCACCACGAGCAGTACTTC. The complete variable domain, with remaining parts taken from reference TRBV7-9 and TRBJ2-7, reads DTGVSQNPRHKITKRGQNVTFRCDPISEHNRLYWYRQTLGQGPEFLTYFQNEAQLEKSRLLSDRFSAERPKGSFSTLEIQRTEQGDSAMYLCASSLHHHEQYFGPGTRLTVT.

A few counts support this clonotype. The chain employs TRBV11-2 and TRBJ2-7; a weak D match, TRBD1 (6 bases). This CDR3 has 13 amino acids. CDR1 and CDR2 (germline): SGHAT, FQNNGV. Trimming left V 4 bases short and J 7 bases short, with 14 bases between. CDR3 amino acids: CASSWNRVGEQYF. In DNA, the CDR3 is TGTGCCAGCAGCTGGAACAGGGTTGGGGAGCAGTACTTC.

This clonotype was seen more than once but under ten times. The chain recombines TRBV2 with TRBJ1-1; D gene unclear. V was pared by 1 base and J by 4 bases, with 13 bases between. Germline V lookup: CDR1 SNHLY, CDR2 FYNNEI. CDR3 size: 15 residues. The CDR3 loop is CASSEVNPGATEAFF. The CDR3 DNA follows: TGTGCCAGCAGTGAAGTCAATCCGGGAGCCACTGAAGCTTTCTTT.

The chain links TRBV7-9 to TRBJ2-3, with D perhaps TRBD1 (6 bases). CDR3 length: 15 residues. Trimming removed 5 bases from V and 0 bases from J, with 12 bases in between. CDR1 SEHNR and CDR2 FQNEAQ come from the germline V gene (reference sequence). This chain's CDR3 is CASSGTRTSTDTQYF. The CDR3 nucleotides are TGTGCCAGCAGCGGGACACGGACTAGCACAGATACGCAGTATTTT.

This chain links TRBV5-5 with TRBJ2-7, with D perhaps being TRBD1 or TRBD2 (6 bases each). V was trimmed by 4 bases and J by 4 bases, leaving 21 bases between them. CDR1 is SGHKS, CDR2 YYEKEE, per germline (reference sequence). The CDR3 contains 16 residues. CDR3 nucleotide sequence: TGTGCCAGCAGCAAGTTAGGGGGGCTGGAGACTTACGAGCAGTACTTC. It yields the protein CASSKLGGLETYEQYF. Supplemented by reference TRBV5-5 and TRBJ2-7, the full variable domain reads DAGVTQSPTHLIKTRGQQVTLRCSPISGHKSVSWYQQVLGQGPQFIFQYYEKEERGRGNFPDRFSARQFPNYSSELNVNALLLGDSALYLCASSKLGGLETYEQYFGPGTRLTVT.

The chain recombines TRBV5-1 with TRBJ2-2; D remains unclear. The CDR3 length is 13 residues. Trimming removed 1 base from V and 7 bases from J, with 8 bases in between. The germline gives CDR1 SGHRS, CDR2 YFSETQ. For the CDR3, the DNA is TGCGCCAGCAGCTTGACCTCCCGCGGGGAGCTGTTTTTT. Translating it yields CASSLTSRGELFF.